A selection of T cell receptor beta chains follows, all from one sample in a study of PD-1 blockade in classical Hodgkin lymphoma. The method was immunoSEQ multiplex PCR; TCRdb's version includes in-frame clones alone and lacks a portion of them. The table has nearly 7,000 clones, 70% to 80% seen once. Source: CD4+ T cells from blood, taken at baseline. Receptor source: a human donor with classical Hodgkin lymphoma. Both conserved end residues are trimmed from each CDR3. Size is stated for part of the rows, as once, few or many counts, or as a class when the clone is expanded.

abundance: .; v_gene: TRBV11-3; j_gene: TRBJ2-1; CDR3aa: ASSSNRGAGSGGEQF
abundance: .; v_gene: TRBV5-1; j_gene: TRBJ1-4; CDR3aa: ASSPRGLAEKLF
abundance: .; v_gene: TRBV29-1; j_gene: TRBJ1-2; CDR3aa: SVVTGNGYT
abundance: .; v_gene: TRBV5-5; j_gene: TRBJ2-3; CDR3aa: ASSLGRAGGSDTQY
abundance: few; v_gene: TRBV18; j_gene: TRBJ1-5; CDR3aa: ASSRNRDRDQPQH
abundance: .; v_gene: TRBV4-1; j_gene: TRBJ1-5; CDR3aa: ASSQDRIGGQGVFNQPQH
abundance: .; v_gene: TRBV29-1; j_gene: TRBJ1-2; CDR3aa: SVDRAESYGYT
abundance: .; v_gene: TRBV5-1; j_gene: TRBJ2-7; CDR3aa: ASRQQGSVDEQY
abundance: .; v_gene: TRBV4-2; j_gene: TRBJ1-1; CDR3aa: ASSQEQLYTEAF
abundance: .; v_gene: TRBV29-1; j_gene: TRBJ2-3; CDR3aa: SVVSGADTQY
abundance: .; v_gene: TRBV10-3; j_gene: TRBJ2-3; CDR3aa: AIRASGSTDTQY
abundance: .; v_gene: TRBV5-1; j_gene: TRBJ2-7; CDR3aa: ASSLYSASGGQYEQY
abundance: .; v_gene: TRBV6-1; j_gene: TRBJ1-5; CDR3aa: ASSEGTGFIQPQH
abundance: .; v_gene: TRBV7-2; j_gene: TRBJ2-7; CDR3aa: ASSQGDLSYEQY
abundance: .; v_gene: TRBV19; j_gene: TRBJ2-5; CDR3aa: ASSIWPTATQY
abundance: .; v_gene: TRBV6-6; j_gene: TRBJ2-1; CDR3aa: ASSYRRDTNNEQF
abundance: .; v_gene: TRBV7-8; j_gene: TRBJ1-4; CDR3aa: ASSIRRTENEKLF
abundance: few; v_gene: TRBV7-9; j_gene: TRBJ1-2; CDR3aa: ASSDTFGRDDYGYT
abundance: .; v_gene: TRBV6-6; j_gene: TRBJ2-2; CDR3aa: ASSPQGTRTGELF
abundance: .; v_gene: TRBV18; j_gene: TRBJ2-1; CDR3aa: ASSPNEGAHEQF
abundance: .; v_gene: TRBV15; j_gene: TRBJ1-5; CDR3aa: ATSPRGQGYQPQH
abundance: .; v_gene: TRBV18; j_gene: TRBJ2-5; CDR3aa: ASSPLASGSNPQETQY
abundance: .; v_gene: TRBV11-2; j_gene: TRBJ2-7; CDR3aa: ASSLAGGGEQY
abundance: .; v_gene: TRBV5-1; j_gene: TRBJ2-2; CDR3aa: ASSLVAGNTGELF
abundance: .; v_gene: TRBV6-1; j_gene: TRBJ2-3; CDR3aa: ASSERWQSTDTQY